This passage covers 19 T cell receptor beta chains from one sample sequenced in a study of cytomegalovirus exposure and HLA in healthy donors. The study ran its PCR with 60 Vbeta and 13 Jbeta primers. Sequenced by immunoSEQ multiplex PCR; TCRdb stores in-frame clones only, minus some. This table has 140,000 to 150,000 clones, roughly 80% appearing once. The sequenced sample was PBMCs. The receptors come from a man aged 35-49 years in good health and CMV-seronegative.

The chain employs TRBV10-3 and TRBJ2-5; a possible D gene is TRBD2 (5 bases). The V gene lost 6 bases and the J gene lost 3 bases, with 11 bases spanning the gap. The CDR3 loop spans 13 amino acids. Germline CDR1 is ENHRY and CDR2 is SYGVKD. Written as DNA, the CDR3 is TGTGCCATCAGGGACTTAACTGAAGAGACCCAGTACTTC. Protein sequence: CAIRDLTEETQYF.

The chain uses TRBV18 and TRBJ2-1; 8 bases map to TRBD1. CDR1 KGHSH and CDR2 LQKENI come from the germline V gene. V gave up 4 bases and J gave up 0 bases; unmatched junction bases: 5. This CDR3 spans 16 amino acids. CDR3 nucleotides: TGTGCCAGCTCACGAGGAGGGACAGGCTCCTACAATGAGCAGTTCTTC. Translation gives CASSRGGTGSYNEQFF.

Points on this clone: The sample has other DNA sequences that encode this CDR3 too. CDR3 loop: CASRGGEKLFF. DNA for the CDR3: TGTGCCAGCAGGGGGGGTGAAAAACTGTTTTTT. The V gene is TRBV6-6, the J gene TRBJ1-4; tentative D call: TRBD1 (5 bases). The CDR3 has 11 residues. CDR1 is MNHNY and CDR2 is SVGAGI in the germline V gene (reference sequence). With 6 bases removed from V and 7 bases from J, the gap between germline ends came to 6 bases.

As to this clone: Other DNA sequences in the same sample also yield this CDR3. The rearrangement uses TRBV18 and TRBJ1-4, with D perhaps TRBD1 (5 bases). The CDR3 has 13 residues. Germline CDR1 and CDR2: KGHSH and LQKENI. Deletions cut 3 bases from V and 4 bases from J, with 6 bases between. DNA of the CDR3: TGTGCCAGCTCACCGGGACTTAATGAAAAACTGTTTTTT. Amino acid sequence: CASSPGLNEKLFF.

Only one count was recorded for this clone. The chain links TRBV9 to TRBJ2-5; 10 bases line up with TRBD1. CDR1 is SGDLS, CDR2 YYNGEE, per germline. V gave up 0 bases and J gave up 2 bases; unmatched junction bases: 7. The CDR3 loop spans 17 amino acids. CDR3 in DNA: TGTGCCAGCAGCGTAGGGAGGGACAGGGGTCGTCAAGAGACCCAGTACTTC. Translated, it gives CASSVGRDRGRQETQYF. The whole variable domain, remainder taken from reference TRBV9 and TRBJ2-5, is DSGVTQTPKHLITATGQRVTLRCSPRSGDLSVYWYQQSLDQGLQFLIQYYNGEERAKGNILERFSAQQFPDLHSELNLSSLELGDSALYFCASSVGRDRGRQETQYFGPGTRLLVL.

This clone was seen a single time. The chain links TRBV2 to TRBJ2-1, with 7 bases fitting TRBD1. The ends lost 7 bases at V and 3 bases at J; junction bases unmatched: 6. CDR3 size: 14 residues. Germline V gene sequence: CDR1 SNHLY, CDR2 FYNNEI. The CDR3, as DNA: TGTGCCAGCATCCCGAGACAGGGCTACAATGAGCAGTTCTTC. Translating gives CASIPRQGYNEQFF.

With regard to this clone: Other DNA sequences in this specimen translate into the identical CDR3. CDR3 bases: TGTGCCAGCAGTGGATCCGGGACTACTAATTCACCCCTCCACTTT. It specifies CASSGSGTTNSPLHF. The gene calls are TRBV6-1 and TRBJ1-6; a possible D gene is TRBD1 (5 bases). CDR1 and CDR2 from the germline V gene are MNHNS and SASEGT. V lost 4 bases, J lost 6 bases, and 13 bases lay in between. The CDR3 totals 15 residues.

The CDR3 here is CASSLDRAKNSPLHF. The CDR3 nucleotides are TGCGCCAGCAGCTTGGACAGGGCCAAGAATTCACCCCTCCACTTT. The chain carries TRBV5-1 and TRBJ1-6, with D possibly matching TRBD1 (6 bases). This CDR3 contains 15 residues. Between the trimmed V and J ends, which lost 0 bases and 7 bases, there was a span of 11 bases. The germline V gene has CDR1 SGHRS and CDR2 YFSETQ.

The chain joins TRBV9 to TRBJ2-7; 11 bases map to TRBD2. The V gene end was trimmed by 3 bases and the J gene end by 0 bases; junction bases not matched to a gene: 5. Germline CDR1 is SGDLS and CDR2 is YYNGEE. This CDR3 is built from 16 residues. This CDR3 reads CASSATSGGSSYEQYF. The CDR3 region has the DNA TGTGCCAGCAGCGCTACTAGCGGGGGAAGCTCCTACGAGCAGTACTTC.

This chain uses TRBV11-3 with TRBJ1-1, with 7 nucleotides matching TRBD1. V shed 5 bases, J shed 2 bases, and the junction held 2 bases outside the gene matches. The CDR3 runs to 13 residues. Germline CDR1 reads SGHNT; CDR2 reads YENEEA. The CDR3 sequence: CASSRQGNTEAFF. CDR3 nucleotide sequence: TGTGCCAGCAGCCGACAGGGTAACACTGAAGCTTTCTTT.

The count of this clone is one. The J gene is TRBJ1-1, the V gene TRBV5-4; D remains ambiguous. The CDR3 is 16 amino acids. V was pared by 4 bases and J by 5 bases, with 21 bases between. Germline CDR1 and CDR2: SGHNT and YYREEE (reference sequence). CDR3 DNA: TGTGCCAGCAGCCCGCCCAGGCAGCGGGGAATTACTGAAGCTTTCTTT. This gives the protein CASSPPRQRGITEAFF.

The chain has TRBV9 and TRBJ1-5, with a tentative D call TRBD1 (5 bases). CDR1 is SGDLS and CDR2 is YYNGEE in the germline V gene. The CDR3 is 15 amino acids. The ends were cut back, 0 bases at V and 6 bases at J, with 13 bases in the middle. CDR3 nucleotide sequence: TGTGCCAGCAGCGTAGCTGGGGGGTTGGGTCAGCCCCAGCATTTT. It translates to CASSVAGGLGQPQHF.

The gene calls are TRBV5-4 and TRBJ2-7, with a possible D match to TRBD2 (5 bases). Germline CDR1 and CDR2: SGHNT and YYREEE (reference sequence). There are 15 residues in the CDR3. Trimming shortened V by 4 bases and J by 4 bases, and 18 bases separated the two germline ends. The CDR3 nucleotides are TGTGCCAGCAGCCTCGGCCGGGGTATGGAATACGAGCAGTACTTC. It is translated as CASSLGRGMEYEQYF.

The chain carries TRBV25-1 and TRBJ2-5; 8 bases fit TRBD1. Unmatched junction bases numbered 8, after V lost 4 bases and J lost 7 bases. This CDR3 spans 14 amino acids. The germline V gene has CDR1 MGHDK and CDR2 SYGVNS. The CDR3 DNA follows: TGTGCCAGCAGTGGAACAGGGGGACCTGGGACCCAGTACTTC. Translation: CASSGTGGPGTQYF.

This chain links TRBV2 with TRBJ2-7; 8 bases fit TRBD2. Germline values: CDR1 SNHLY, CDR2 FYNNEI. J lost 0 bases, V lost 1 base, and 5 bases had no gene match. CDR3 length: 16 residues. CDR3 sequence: CASSEGERGPSYEQYF. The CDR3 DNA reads TGTGCCAGCAGTGAAGGTGAGCGGGGGCCCTCCTACGAGCAGTACTTC.

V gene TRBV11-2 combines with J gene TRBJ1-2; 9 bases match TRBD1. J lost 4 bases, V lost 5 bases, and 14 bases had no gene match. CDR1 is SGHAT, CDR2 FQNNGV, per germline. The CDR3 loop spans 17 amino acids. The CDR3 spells CASSITGGPAGPYGYTF. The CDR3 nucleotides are TGTGCCAGCAGCATTACAGGGGGCCCGGCGGGTCCCTATGGCTACACCTTC.

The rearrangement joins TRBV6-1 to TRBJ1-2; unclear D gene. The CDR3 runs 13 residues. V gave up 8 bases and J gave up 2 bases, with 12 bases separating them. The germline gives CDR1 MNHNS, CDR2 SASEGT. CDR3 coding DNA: TGTGCCAGCGGGTTGGAGCAAAACTATGGCTACACCTTC. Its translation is CASGLEQNYGYTF.

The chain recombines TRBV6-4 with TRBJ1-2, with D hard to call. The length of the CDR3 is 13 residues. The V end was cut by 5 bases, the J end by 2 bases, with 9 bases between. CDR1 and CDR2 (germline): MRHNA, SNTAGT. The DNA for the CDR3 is TGTGCCAGCAGTAAAGGAGACAACTATGGCTACACCTTC. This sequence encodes CASSKGDNYGYTF.

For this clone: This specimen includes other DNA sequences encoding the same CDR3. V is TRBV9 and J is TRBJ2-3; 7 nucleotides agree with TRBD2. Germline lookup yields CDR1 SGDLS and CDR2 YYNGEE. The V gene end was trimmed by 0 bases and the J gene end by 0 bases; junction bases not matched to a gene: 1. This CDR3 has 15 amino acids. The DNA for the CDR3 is TGTGCCAGCAGCGTAGGGGGGGGGAGCACAGATACGCAGTATTTT. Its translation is CASSVGGGSTDTQYF.